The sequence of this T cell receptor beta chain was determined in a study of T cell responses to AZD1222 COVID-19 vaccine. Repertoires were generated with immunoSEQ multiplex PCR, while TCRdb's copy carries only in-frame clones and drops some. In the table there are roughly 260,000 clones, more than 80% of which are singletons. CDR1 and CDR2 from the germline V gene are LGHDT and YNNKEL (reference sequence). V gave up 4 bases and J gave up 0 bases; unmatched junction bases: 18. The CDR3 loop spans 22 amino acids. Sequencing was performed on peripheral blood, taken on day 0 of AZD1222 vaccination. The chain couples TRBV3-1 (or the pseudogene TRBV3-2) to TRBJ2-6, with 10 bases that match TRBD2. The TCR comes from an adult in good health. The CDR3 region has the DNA TGTGCCAGCAGCCCTTCCTTCCGGACTAGCGGATCTACTTCCTCTGGGGCCAACGTCCTGACTTTC. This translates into CASSPSFRTSGSTSSGANVLTF.